A selection of T cell receptor beta chains follows, all from one sample in a study of T-cell reconstitution after alpha-beta-depleted transplantation in children. TCRdb re-derived calls from the PCR reads in MiXCR, one entry per CDR3 protein. The sample consists of 90,000 to 100,000 distinct CDR3 sequences, roughly a quarter of them appearing once. Sequencing was performed on PBMCs, taken before TCRalphabeta/CD19-depleted stem cell transplant. The receptors shown here come from a boy between 2 and 10 years old with acute lymphoblastic leukemia, due to receive a stem cell transplant. The CDR3 runs from the conserved cysteine through the conserved F or W. Expanded clones get a size class; other rows say once, few or many, or leave the size out.

cdr3_length | j_call | clone_size | v_call | cdr3_aa
16 | TRBJ1-1 | . | TRBV27 | CASSLSEKSLGTEAFF
12 | TRBJ2-3 | . | TRBV20-1 | CSARLYTDTQYF
15 | TRBJ2-6 | many | TRBV7-2 | CASSRDTSGANVLTF
17 | TRBJ2-5 | few | TRBV5-1 | CASSLEASGGSRETQYF
12 | TRBJ2-7 | . | TRBV7-3 | CASSSSGGEQYF
11 | TRBJ2-2 | many | TRBV10-3 | CAMAVAGELFF
14 | TRBJ2-1 | few | TRBV5-1 | CASSLTSAYNEQFF
16 | TRBJ2-1 | few | TRBV7-8 | CASSAHSRREKIEQFF
16 | TRBJ2-3 | few | TRBV11-2 | CASSFAGTGRGDTQYF
15 | TRBJ2-1 | . | TRBV7-3 | CASSPDYFKGGEQFF
12 | TRBJ1-1 | . | TRBV7-2 | CASSSGEVEAFF
17 | TRBJ2-7 | many | TRBV20-1 | CSALLVRQGVDSYEQYF
15 | TRBJ2-7 | . | TRBV7-9 | CASILAGGGPYEQYF
14 | TRBJ1-6 | medium-sized | TRBV5-1 | CASSLGAGASPLHF
14 | TRBJ2-5 | . | TRBV5-1 | CASSLGLAQETQYF
13 | TRBJ1-2 | . | TRBV6-5 | CASRRGQAYGYTF
15 | TRBJ2-5 | few | TRBV7-8 | CASSLDRTGGETQYF
18 | TRBJ2-1 | . | TRBV28 | CASSPTGRGLATVNEQFF
14 | TRBJ1-5 | . | TRBV27 | CASSRQGQNQPQHF
16 | TRBJ2-2 | few | TRBV7-9 | CASSLGTALNTGELFF
15 | TRBJ2-3 | many | TRBV9 | CASSFRTGGTDTQYF
16 | TRBJ2-1 | . | TRBV6-1 | CASSEVGQGRYNEQFF
16 | TRBJ2-1 | . | TRBV4-1 | CASSLKTSGGASEQFF
16 | TRBJ2-1 | . | TRBV29-1 | CSVAGSSTYSYNEQFF
15 | TRBJ2-1 | . | TRBV5-1 | CASSLSPSGYNEQFF
16 | TRBJ1-6 | . | TRBV4-3 | CASSQVFDSGNSPLHF
13 | TRBJ2-1 | few | TRBV29-1 | CSVLAEGQHEQFF
15 | TRBJ2-1 | . | TRBV4-3 | CASSQIEGSYNEQFF
11 | TRBJ2-1 | few | TRBV29-1 | CSVEFHNEQFF